Detailed here is one T cell receptor beta chain. TCRdb reprocessed the 5' RACE reads, with one entry per CDR3 protein and no DNA. This sample's table has approximately 400,000 distinct CDR3 sequences. Germline CDR1 LGHDT, CDR2 YNNKEL (reference sequence). The CDR3 loop spans 16 amino acids. This sample stems from a study of monozygotic twins with inflammatory bowel disease. The sequencing sample was made of blood. The chain combines TRBV3-1 with TRBJ1-1; the D call from TCRdb, TRBD1, cannot be confirmed without DNA. The clonotype was recovered from a human donor with ulcerative colitis or Crohn's disease, or a healthy co-twin of an affected twin (not recorded which). CDR3 amino acids: CASSQVTGVMYTEAFF.